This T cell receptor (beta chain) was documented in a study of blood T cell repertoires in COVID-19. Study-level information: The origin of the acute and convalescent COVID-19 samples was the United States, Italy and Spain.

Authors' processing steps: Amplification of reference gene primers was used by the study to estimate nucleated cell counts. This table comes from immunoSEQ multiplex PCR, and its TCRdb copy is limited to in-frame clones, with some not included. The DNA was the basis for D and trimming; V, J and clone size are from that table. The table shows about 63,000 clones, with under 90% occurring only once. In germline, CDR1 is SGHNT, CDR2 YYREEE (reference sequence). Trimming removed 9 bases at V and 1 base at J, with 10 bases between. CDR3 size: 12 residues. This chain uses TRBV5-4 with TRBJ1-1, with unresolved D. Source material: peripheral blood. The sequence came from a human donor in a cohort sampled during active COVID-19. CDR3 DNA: TGTGCCACCGACGGGGAGAACACTGAAGCTTTCTTT. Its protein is CATDGENTEAFF.